This TCR beta chain was profiled in a study of cytomegalovirus exposure and HLA in healthy donors. Study results and limitations: Later work showed greater clonal expansion in HLA-associated TCR beta chains than in equally common others.

The CDR3 is 14 residues long. Unmatched junction bases numbered 4, after V lost 4 bases and J lost 3 bases. Germline V CDR1 and CDR2: PRHDT, FYEKMQ (reference sequence). Of note for this clone: As yet, its antigen is unknown.

The donors were healthy bone marrow donors. The PCR was carried out with 60 Vbeta primers and 13 Jbeta primers. Profiling relied on immunoSEQ multiplex PCR, and the TCRdb table lists in-frame clones only, not all of them. The sample lists roughly 180,000 clones; around 72% were seen once. The sample consisted of PBMCs. This TCR derives from a female donor in good health and CMV-seronegative. The chain combines TRBV13 with TRBJ2-7; 9 bases line up with TRBD1. This CDR3 reads CASSYKGQGYEQYF. For the CDR3, the DNA is TGTGCCAGCAGCTACAAGGGACAGGGCTACGAGCAGTACTTC.